The 21 T cell receptor beta chains below were found in one sample sequenced in a study of OX40 agonist ivuxolimab in advanced cancers. The protocol was immunoSEQ multiplex PCR, while the TCRdb copy is restricted to in-frame clones and leaves out a portion. The sample has 25,000 to 30,000 clones, under 80% seen once. The sample was CD4+ or CD8+ T cells sorted from blood, taken in a trial of the OX40 agonist ivuxolimab. These receptors came from an adult with an advanced solid tumor such as melanoma, head and neck, liver or kidney cancer.

This clone is medium-sized. This chain uses TRBV28 with TRBJ1-1; TRBD1 might be the D (6 bases). With 6 bases removed from V and 12 bases from J, the gap between germline ends came to 14 bases. CDR1 is MDHEN, CDR2 SYDVKM, per germline. The CDR3 is made up of 11 amino acids. The CDR3 DNA follows: TGTGCCAGCAGGCTACAGGGTGCCACTTTCTTT. Translated: CASRLQGATFF.

The chain carries TRBV30 and TRBJ2-1; a possible D gene is TRBD1 (6 bases). This CDR3 comprises 13 residues. The germline V gene has CDR1 GTSNPN and CDR2 SVGIG (reference sequence). V lost 0 bases and J 7 bases, leaving 10 bases between the germline ends. CDR3 nucleotides: TGTGCCTGGAGTGTAAACAGGGAGAATGAGCAGTTCTTC. This gives the protein CAWSVNRENEQFF.

The rearrangement uses TRBV4-1 and TRBJ2-1; TRBD1 aligns across 8 bases. Losses at the gene ends were 4 bases for V and 9 bases for J; bases not matched to a gene: 11. The CDR3 sequence is 15 residues long. CDR1 and CDR2 from the germline V gene are MGHRA and YSYEKL. CDR3 protein: CASSREDRDDIEQFF. CDR3 coding DNA: TGCGCCAGCAGCCGGGAGGACAGGGATGATATTGAGCAGTTCTTC.

Points on this clone: Germline is not matched at one junction end, which may reflect a read error. V is TRBV7-7 and J is TRBJ2-5, with 7 nucleotides matching TRBD2. This CDR3 contains 15 residues. Germline V gene lookup returns CDR1 SSHAT and CDR2 FNYEAQ (reference sequence). The CDR3 DNA reads as TGTGCTAGCAGCTTGGGCCTCGTGGGAGGGGAGACCCAGTACTTC. It codes for CASSLGLVGGETQYF.

The chain's CDR3 is CASSQEFQEDGYTF. The CDR3 bases are TGCGCCAGCAGCCAAGAATTTCAGGAAGATGGCTACACCTTC. V gene TRBV4-1 combines with J gene TRBJ1-2; the D is unclear. V was trimmed by 0 bases and J by 6 bases, leaving 11 bases between them. Germline values: CDR1 MGHRA, CDR2 YSYEKL. The CDR3 runs to 14 residues.

J is TRBJ1-1 and V is TRBV12-5; D uncertain. CDR1 and CDR2 from the germline V gene are LGHNT and FRNRAP. The V end lost 4 bases, the J end lost 3 bases, and 18 bases lay between the germline ends. The CDR3 is 16 amino acids. CDR3 in amino acids: CASGSIGSSGDTEAFF. Here the CDR3 DNA reads TGTGCTAGTGGTTCCATAGGATCCTCCGGTGACACTGAAGCTTTCTTT. The full variable domain, its missing parts supplied by reference TRBV12-5 and TRBJ1-1, is DARVTQTPRHKVTEMGQEVTMRCQPILGHNTVFWYRQTMMQGLELLAYFRNRAPLDDSGMPKDRFSAEMPDATLATLKIQPSEPRDSAVYFCASGSIGSSGDTEAFFGQGTRLTVV.

The rearrangement uses TRBV19 and TRBJ2-1; 9 bases match TRBD1. Per germline, CDR1 LNHDA and CDR2 SQIVND (reference sequence). This CDR3 has 13 residues. Unmatched junction bases numbered 4, after V lost 7 bases and J lost 6 bases. The CDR3 sequence: CASTDRGVNEQFF. CDR3 sequence (DNA): TGTGCCAGTACGGACAGGGGTGTCAATGAGCAGTTCTTC.

The chain combines TRBV5-6 with TRBJ1-1; D not resolved. From germline, CDR1 is SGHDT and CDR2 YYEEEE. The length of the CDR3 is 13 residues. V lost 4 bases and J 0 bases, leaving 7 bases between the germline ends. The CDR3 protein is CASSLSVNTEAFF. In nucleotides, the CDR3 is TGTGCCAGCAGCCTGTCAGTGAACACTGAAGCTTTCTTT.

The table lists this clone with a count of one. The V gene is TRBV28, the J gene TRBJ1-1; D not certain. The V gene's germline CDR1 is MDHEN and CDR2 SYDVKM. The CDR3 consists of 12 residues. The V end was cut by 5 bases, the J end by 1 base, with 5 bases between. This chain's CDR3 is CASSPGNTEAFF. The CDR3 nucleotides read TGTGCCAGCAGTCCCGGGAACACTGAAGCTTTCTTT.

This clone appeared a single time. V gene TRBV6-5 combines with J gene TRBJ2-5; 10 bases are a match to TRBD2. Germline V gene data show CDR1 as MNHEY and CDR2 as SVGAGI. The CDR3 runs 14 residues. The J segment lost 5 bases and the V segment lost 7 bases, leaving 7 bases of the junction unmatched. The CDR3 protein is CASTATSGWETQYF. The DNA for the CDR3 is TGTGCCAGCACCGCGACTAGCGGGTGGGAGACCCAGTACTTC.

This clone is a singleton in its sample. The V call is TRBV5-6, the J call TRBJ1-5; D gene unclear. There are 12 residues in the CDR3. V was pared by 4 bases and J by 1 base, with 3 bases between. Looked up from germline, CDR1 is SGHDT and CDR2 is YYEEEE. For the CDR3, the DNA is TGTGCCAGCAGCGAAAGCAATCAGCCCCAGCATTTT. The encoded protein is CASSESNQPQHF.

On this clone itself: A read error may produce the germline difference seen at one junction end. The V and J genes are TRBV4-1 and TRBJ2-5; D uncertain. Germline-derived CDR1 and CDR2 are MGHRA and YSYEKL. The CDR3 consists of 14 residues. DNA of the CDR3: TGTGCCAGCAGCTTACATGGATTACAAGAGACCCAGTACTTC. As protein: CASSLHGLQETQYF.

This clone was found once. The gene calls are TRBV5-1 and TRBJ1-6; tentatively, D is TRBD1 (6 bases). The germline CDR1 and CDR2 sequences are SGHRS and YFSETQ. There are 15 residues in the CDR3. Trimming removed 0 bases from V and 7 bases from J, with 11 bases in between. CDR3 coding DNA: TGCGCCAGCAGCTTGGACAGGGTCCCGAATTCACCCCTCCACTTT. It specifies CASSLDRVPNSPLHF.

The chain has TRBV15 and TRBJ2-1; D is perhaps TRBD2 (6 bases). The CDR3 is 16 amino acids. The germline CDR1 and CDR2 sequences are LNHNV and YYDKDF (reference sequence). The ends were cut back, 0 bases at V and 4 bases at J, with 13 bases in the middle. The CDR3 bases are TGTGCCACCAGCAGAGAGGGGGGATTGTCTTACAATGAGCAGTTCTTC. This encodes CATSREGGLSYNEQFF.

CDR3 loop: CASSQEGRGNTEAFF. For the CDR3, the DNA is TGCGCCAGCAGCCAAGAGGGTCGGGGGAACACTGAAGCTTTCTTT. This chain joins TRBV4-1 and TRBJ1-1; D uncertain. Trimming took off 0 bases at V and 1 base at J, with 9 bases between the two ends. This CDR3 has 15 amino acids. Germline assignment: CDR1 MGHRA and CDR2 YSYEKL.

This chain uses TRBV9 with TRBJ2-2, with TRBD1 identical over 7 bases. The CDR3 loop spans 16 amino acids. CDR1 is SGDLS, CDR2 YYNGEE, per germline. V lost 4 bases and J lost 2; bases outside the gene matches: 8. This CDR3 is CASSRRGQTNTGELFF. The CDR3 coding sequence is TGTGCCAGCAGCCGCCGGGGACAGACCAACACCGGGGAGCTGTTTTTT.

The chain couples TRBV7-9 to TRBJ1-1; 7 bases map to TRBD1. Trimming removed 4 bases from V and 1 base from J; junction bases left unmatched: 9. Germline V lookup: CDR1 SEHNR, CDR2 FQNEAQ (reference sequence). The CDR3 consists of 16 residues. CDR3 in DNA: TGTGCCAGCAGCTCCAGGGGGGGAGACCCGAACACTGAAGCTTTCTTT. Its protein is CASSSRGGDPNTEAFF.

V is TRBV5-6 and J is TRBJ2-7; D is unresolved. V was pared by 4 bases and J by 0 bases, with 17 bases between. Per germline, CDR1 SGHDT and CDR2 YYEEEE. CDR3 length: 16 amino acids. Here the CDR3 reads CASSPGLKGSSYEQYF. CDR3 sequence (DNA): TGTGCCAGCAGCCCCGGGTTGAAGGGCAGCTCCTACGAGCAGTACTTC.

The chain joins TRBV11-2 to TRBJ2-7, with a possible D match to TRBD1 (6 bases). Germline CDR1 SGHAT, CDR2 FQNNGV. With 5 bases removed from V and 1 base from J, the gap between germline ends came to 18 bases. The CDR3 totals 16 residues. In DNA form, the CDR3 reads TGTGCCAGCAGCCGACCAGACAGGAATTGGTCCTACGAGCAGTACTTC. Amino acids: CASSRPDRNWSYEQYF.

This clone was seen a handful of times. The rearrangement links TRBV4-1 to TRBJ2-7, with a possible D match to TRBD1 (6 bases). Trimming shortened V by 0 bases and J by 6 bases, and 12 bases separated the two germline ends. The CDR3 totals 14 residues. Looked up from germline, CDR1 is MGHRA and CDR2 is YSYEKL. The CDR3 coding sequence is TGCGCCAGCAGCCAAGACCCGGACAGTCCCGAGCAGTACTTC. Translating gives CASSQDPDSPEQYF.

This clone was seen only a few times. CDR3 protein: CASSVRGDEQFF. CDR3 DNA: TGTGCCAGTAGCGTCCGGGGCGATGAGCAGTTCTTC. This rearrangement joins TRBV19 to TRBJ2-1; D assignment may be TRBD1 or TRBD2 (5 bases each). CDR3 length equals 12 residues. With 6 bases removed from V and 8 bases from J, the gap between germline ends came to 11 bases. Germline V gene sequence: CDR1 LNHDA, CDR2 SQIVND (reference sequence).